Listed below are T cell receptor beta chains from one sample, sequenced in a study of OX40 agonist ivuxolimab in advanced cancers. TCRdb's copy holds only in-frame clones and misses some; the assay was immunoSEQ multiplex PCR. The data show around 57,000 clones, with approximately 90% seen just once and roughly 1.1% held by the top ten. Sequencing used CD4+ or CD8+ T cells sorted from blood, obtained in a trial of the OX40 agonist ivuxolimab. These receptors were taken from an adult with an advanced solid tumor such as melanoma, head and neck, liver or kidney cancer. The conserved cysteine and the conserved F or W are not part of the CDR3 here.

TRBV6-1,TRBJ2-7,ASSELIGAYEQY
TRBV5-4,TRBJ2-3,ASSLESSGSTDTQY
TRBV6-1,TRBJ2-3,ASSEGVVLSMSQY
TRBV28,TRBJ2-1,ASSLSTNEQF
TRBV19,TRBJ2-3,ASSITSGRPDTQY
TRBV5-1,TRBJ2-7,ASSSRRGGETYEQY
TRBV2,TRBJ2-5,ASSEIEYDETQY
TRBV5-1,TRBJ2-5,ASSDDKETQY
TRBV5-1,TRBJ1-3,ASSLPNTIY
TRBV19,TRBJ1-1,ASSIDHRAENTEAF
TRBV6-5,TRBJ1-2,ASSYEGGRGYT
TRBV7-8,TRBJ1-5,ASSLVGGYQPQH
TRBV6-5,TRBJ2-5,ASSYRPTTEETQY
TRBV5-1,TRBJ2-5,ASSLGGQVRQETQY
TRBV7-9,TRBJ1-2,ASSLVGGANYGYT
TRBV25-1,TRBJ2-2,ASSVTRLSGELF
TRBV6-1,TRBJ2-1,ASMVMRETDEQF
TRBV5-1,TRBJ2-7,ASSEAGTASYEQY
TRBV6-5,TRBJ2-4,ASSSTAIAKNIQY
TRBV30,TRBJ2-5,AWSVDGEGTQY
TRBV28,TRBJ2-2,ASSQPGLAGNTGELF
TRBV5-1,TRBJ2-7,ASSIGTSGNIYEQY
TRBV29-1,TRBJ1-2,SVSRDVVYGYT
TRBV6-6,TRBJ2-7,ASKRDRASYEQY
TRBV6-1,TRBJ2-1,ASSEAGGRLNEQF
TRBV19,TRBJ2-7,ASSISAGVTYEQY
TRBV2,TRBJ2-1,ASSGVGAGGKNEQF
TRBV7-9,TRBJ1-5,ASSLGEGGNQPQH
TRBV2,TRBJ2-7,ASGGTSGGPYEQY
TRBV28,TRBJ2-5,ASSRLTGNAETQY
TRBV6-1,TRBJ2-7,ASSHRGNDEQY
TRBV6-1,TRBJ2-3,ASNQRARTDTQY
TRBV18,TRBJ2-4,ASSPSGDKNIQY